This T cell receptor beta chain was obtained from a study of blood T cell repertoires in COVID-19. This clone was recorded once. TCRdb's copy holds only in-frame clones and misses some; the assay was immunoSEQ multiplex PCR. This sample has some 200,000 clones, with roughly four fifths found just once. Germline V gene data show CDR1 as SGDLS and CDR2 as YYNGEE. CDR3 length: 14 residues. The V and J ends lost 6 bases and 1 base respectively, with 13 bases between them. Sequenced: peripheral blood. The rearrangement links TRBV9 to TRBJ1-2; a possible D gene is TRBD1 (5 bases). The receptor comes from a human donor with acute or convalescent COVID-19. The donor label of this sample is uncertain. CDR3 nucleotide sequence: TGTGCCAGCACCAGACAGACCGGTAACTATGGCTACACCTTC. Residues: CASTRQTGNYGYTF.